A selection of T cell receptor beta chains follows, all from one sample in a study of chemoradiotherapy in HPV16-positive cancers. Profiled with immunoSEQ multiplex PCR; TCRdb holds only in-frame clones, not every one. The table includes about 6,200 clones, about 80% detected once. The input for sequencing was tumor tissue, taken from a patient who underwent chemoradiotherapy. Source of these receptors: a human donor with HPV-associated anogenital cancer. Each CDR3 is given with its conserved first and last residue. Each record gives: D gene, clone size, V gene, J gene, CDR3 DNA, CDR3 protein. A D gene is named only where the DNA matches it firmly. For some rows the clone size is stated as once, few or many, or as a class when expanded; others skip it.

>-|once|TRBV6-1|TRBJ2-7
TGTGCCAGCCGCCACCAGGGTTCGACATCCTACGAGCAGTACTTC
CASRHQGSTSYEQYF
>TRBD1|few|TRBV9|TRBJ2-7
TGTGCCAGCAGCGTAGGGGACAGGGGTGGCTACGAGCAGTACTTC
CASSVGDRGGYEQYF
>TRBD2|-|TRBV30|TRBJ2-1
TGTGCCTGGAGCCAGCGGGGGCTCATGGCGGGGGATGAGCAGTTCTTC
CAWSQRGLMAGDEQFF
>-|-|TRBV9|TRBJ1-2
TGTGCCAGCAGCGTAGACAGGGTGGACTATGGCTACACCTTC
CASSVDRVDYGYTF
>-|few|TRBV5-5|TRBJ1-1
TGTGCCAGCAGCTCCCTAACTGGGACTGAAGCTTTCTTT
CASSSLTGTEAFF
>-|-|TRBV7-8|TRBJ1-1
TGTGCCAGCAGCTTGATGGAGGGGAGCACTGAAGCTTTCTTT
CASSLMEGSTEAFF
>-|-|TRBV23-1|TRBJ1-5
TGCGCCAGCAGTCAACGGGACGTAGATAGCAATCAGCCCCAGCATTTT
CASSQRDVDSNQPQHF
>TRBD2|-|TRBV11-2|TRBJ2-3
TGTGCCAGCAGCTTAGGGGCGGGAGCGGCAGATACGCAGTATTTT
CASSLGAGAADTQYF
>-|-|TRBV18|TRBJ1-2
TGTGCCAGCTCATTGAATGGGGACCGCTCTAATGGCTACACCTTC
CASSLNGDRSNGYTF
>-|-|TRBV5-4|TRBJ1-2
TGTGCCAGCAGCTTCGGGGGGGACTATGGCTACACCTTC
CASSFGGDYGYTF
>-|-|TRBV18|TRBJ2-3
TGTGCCAGCTCACCATCAGCGAGCACAGATACGCAGTATTTT
CASSPSASTDTQYF
>TRBD1|-|TRBV2|TRBJ2-7
TGTGCCAGCAGTGGACAGGGTGAAACCTACGAGCAGTACTTC
CASSGQGETYEQYF
>TRBD1|-|TRBV7-2|TRBJ1-4
TGTGCCAGCAGCCGACAGGGCCTAAATGAAAAACTGTTTTTT
CASSRQGLNEKLFF
>-|-|TRBV4-1|TRBJ1-5
TGCGCCAGCAGCCAAGAAACAGGATCAATTCAGCCCCAGCATTTT
CASSQETGSIQPQHF
>TRBD1|-|TRBV18|TRBJ1-1
TGTGCCAGCTCACCACTTCAGGGGGCGGGAGCTACTGAAGCTTTCTTT
CASSPLQGAGATEAFF
>-|-|TRBV11-2|TRBJ2-5
TGTGCCAGCAGCTTAGAAAGGGTAGAGACCCAGTACTTC
CASSLERVETQYF
>TRBD2|once|TRBV6-6|TRBJ2-3
TGTGCCAGCAGTCTCATGTTAGCGGGACCAGATACGCAGTATTTT
CASSLMLAGPDTQYF
>-|once|TRBV5-4|TRBJ1-1
TGTGCCAGCAGCTTGAACGGAAGAGGGTTCACTGAAGCTTTCTTT
CASSLNGRGFTEAFF
>TRBD2|-|TRBV2|TRBJ2-3
TGTGCCAGCAGTTTCTTTGACGGGGGGACTCGCACAGATACGCAGTATTTT
CASSFFDGGTRTDTQYF
>-|-|TRBV27|TRBJ1-2
TGTGCCAGCAGTTTATCCTCTAAGATTGGTGGCTACACCTTC
CASSLSSKIGGYTF
>TRBD2|-|TRBV27|TRBJ2-7
TGTGCCAGCAGACCCGGGACTACCTTATACGAGCAGTACTTC
CASRPGTTLYEQYF
>-|once|TRBV6-5|TRBJ1-1
TGTGCCAGCAGTAATCCCCTCCGGGGGAACACTGAAGCTTTCTTT
CASSNPLRGNTEAFF
>-|-|TRBV4-2|TRBJ2-2
TGTGCCAGCAGCCAAGAGTCCGGGTCGAACACCGGGGAGCTGTTTTTT
CASSQESGSNTGELFF
>-|-|TRBV7-9|TRBJ2-6
TGTGCCAGCAGCTTAGAATTAGGGCCGATTAACAACGTCCTGACTTTC
CASSLELGPINNVLTF
>-|-|TRBV5-4|TRBJ2-5
TGTGCCAGCAGCTTGTGGGGTATCCAAGAGACCCAGTACTTC
CASSLWGIQETQYF
>-|-|TRBV28|TRBJ1-1
TGTGCCAGCAGTTTCAACAGGAACACTGAAGCTTTCTTT
CASSFNRNTEAFF
>-|-|TRBV6-6|TRBJ2-5
TGTGCCAGCAGGCCTCGCGGTGGGGGACTCCAAGAGACCCAGTACTTC
CASRPRGGGLQETQYF
>TRBD1|few|TRBV2|TRBJ1-1
TGTGCCAGCAGTTTTCAGGACAGGGGTAGCAGTGAAGCTTTCTTT
CASSFQDRGSSEAFF
>TRBD2|few|TRBV27|TRBJ2-1
TGTGCCAGCAGTTTATTCGCGGGGGGGTACAATGAGCAGTTCTTC
CASSLFAGGYNEQFF
>-|few|TRBV7-8|TRBJ2-2
TGTGCCAGTTCCGGGACTCAACACACCGGGGAGCTGTTTTTT
CASSGTQHTGELFF
>-|-|TRBV29-1|TRBJ2-7
TGCAGCGTTAACCTCAGTTACGAGCAGTACTTC
CSVNLSYEQYF
>TRBD2|-|TRBV4-1|TRBJ2-2
TGCGCCAGCAGCTACCGGACTAGCGGGGCCGGGGAGCTGTTTTTT
CASSYRTSGAGELFF
>TRBD2|-|TRBV6-1|TRBJ2-3
TGTGCCAGCATTAGACTAGCGGGGGGCACAGATACGCAGTATTTT
CASIRLAGGTDTQYF
>TRBD1|-|TRBV13|TRBJ1-2
TGTGCCAGCAGCTTAGCGGGGACAGGGTACTATGGCTACACCTTC
CASSLAGTGYYGYTF
>-|-|TRBV6-5|TRBJ2-1
TGTGCCAGCAGAGACACAGCGGCCTCCTACAATGAGCAGTTCTTC
CASRDTAASYNEQFF